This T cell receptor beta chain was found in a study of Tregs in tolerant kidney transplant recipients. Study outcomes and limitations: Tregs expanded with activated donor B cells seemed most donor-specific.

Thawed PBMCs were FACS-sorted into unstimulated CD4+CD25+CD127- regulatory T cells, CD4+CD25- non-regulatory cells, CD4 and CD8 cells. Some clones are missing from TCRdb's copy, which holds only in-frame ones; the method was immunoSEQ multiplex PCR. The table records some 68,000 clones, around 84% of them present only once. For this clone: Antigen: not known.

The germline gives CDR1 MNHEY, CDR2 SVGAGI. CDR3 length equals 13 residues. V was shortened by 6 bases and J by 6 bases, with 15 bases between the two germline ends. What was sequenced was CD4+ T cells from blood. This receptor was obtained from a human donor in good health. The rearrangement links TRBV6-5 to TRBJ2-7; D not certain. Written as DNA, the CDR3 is TGTGCCAGCAGCCTTGAGTTTCGAGGCGAGCAGTACTTC. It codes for CASSLEFRGEQYF.